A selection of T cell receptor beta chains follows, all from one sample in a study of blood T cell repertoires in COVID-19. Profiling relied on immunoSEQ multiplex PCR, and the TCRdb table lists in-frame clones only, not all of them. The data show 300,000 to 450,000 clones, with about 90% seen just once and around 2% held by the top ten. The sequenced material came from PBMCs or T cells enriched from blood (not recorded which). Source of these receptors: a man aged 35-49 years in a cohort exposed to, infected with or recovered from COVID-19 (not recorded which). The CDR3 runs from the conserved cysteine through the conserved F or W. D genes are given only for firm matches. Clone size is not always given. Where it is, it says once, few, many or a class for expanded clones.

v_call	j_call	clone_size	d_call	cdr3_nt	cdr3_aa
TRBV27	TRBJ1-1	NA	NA	TGTGCCAGCAGCACCCCAGGGGCAGGGCTCACTGAAGCTTTCTTT	CASSTPGAGLTEAFF
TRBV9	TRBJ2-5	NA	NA	TGTGCCAGCAGCTTACGACCAGGGCCTGGCGAGACCCAGTACTTC	CASSLRPGPGETQYF
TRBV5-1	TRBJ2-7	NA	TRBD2	TGCGCCAGCAGCTTGGATGGCGGGAGTTCAAGCGAGCAGTACTTC	CASSLDGGSSSEQYF
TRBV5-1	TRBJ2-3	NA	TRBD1	TGCGCCAGCAGCTTGGTCGTTGGGACAGGGGTCGAAGATACGCAGTATTTT	CASSLVVGTGVEDTQYF
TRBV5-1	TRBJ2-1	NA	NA	TGCGCCAGCAGCTTGGAGGGGACTCCCTACAATGAGCAGTTCTTC	CASSLEGTPYNEQFF
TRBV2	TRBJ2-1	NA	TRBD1	TGTGCCAGCGGTCAGGGACAGGGTTTCAACAATGAGCAGTTCTTC	CASGQGQGFNNEQFF
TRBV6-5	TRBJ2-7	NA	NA	TGTGCCAGCAGCTCAGGGCAGCAAGGCGAGCAGTACTTC	CASSSGQQGEQYF
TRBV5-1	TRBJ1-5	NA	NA	TGCGCCAGCAGCCCCCTGGGAGGTCAGCCCCAGCATTTT	CASSPLGGQPQHF
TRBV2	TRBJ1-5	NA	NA	TGTGCCAGCAGTGAAAACCAGGGAAGTCAGCCCCAGCATTTT	CASSENQGSQPQHF
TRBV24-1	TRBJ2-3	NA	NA	TGTGCCACCAGTGAAGGACGGAGGAGCACAGATACGCAGTATTTT	CATSEGRRSTDTQYF
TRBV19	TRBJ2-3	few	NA	TGTGCCAGTAGTATGCCTGGGAGAGGCCCAGATACGCAGTATTTT	CASSMPGRGPDTQYF
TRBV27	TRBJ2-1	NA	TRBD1	TGTGCCAGCAGCAAGCGGCGGGGACAGGGCGGAGAGCAGTTCTTC	CASSKRRGQGGEQFF
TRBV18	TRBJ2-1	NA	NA	TGTGCCAGCTCACTCAGGACAAACAATGAGCAGTTCTTC	CASSLRTNNEQFF
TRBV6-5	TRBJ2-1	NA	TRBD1	TGTGCCAGCAGTCCAGACTCCAGGGGGAATGAGCAGTTCTTC	CASSPDSRGNEQFF
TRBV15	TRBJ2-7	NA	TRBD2	TGTGCCACCAGCAGAGTCCTAGCGGGAGGGTACGAGCAGTACTTC	CATSRVLAGGYEQYF
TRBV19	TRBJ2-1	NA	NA	TGTGCCAGTAGTATTTGGGCAGTAGGCTCCGGGGTCAATGAGCAGTTCTTC	CASSIWAVGSGVNEQFF
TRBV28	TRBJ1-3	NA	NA	TGTGCCAGCAGTAAAGGGGGTGGAAACACCATATATTTT	CASSKGGGNTIYF
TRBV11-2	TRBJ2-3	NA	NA	TGTGCCAGCCGAGGCGGATCTAAGTCCGGGTCCGGGAAGACGCAGTATTTT	CASRGGSKSGSGKTQYF
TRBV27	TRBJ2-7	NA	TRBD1	TGTGCCAGCAGTGCCGGGACAGGGGGCCCTCAGAAGGAGCAGTACTTC	CASSAGTGGPQKEQYF
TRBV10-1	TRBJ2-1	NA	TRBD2	TGCGCCAGCAGTGGACGCGGGAGGGCCAGTAGGGATGAGCAGTTCTTC	CASSGRGRASRDEQFF
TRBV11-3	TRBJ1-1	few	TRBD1	TGTGCCAGCAGCTTAAGGGCAGGGGGCGAAGCTTTCTTT	CASSLRAGGEAFF
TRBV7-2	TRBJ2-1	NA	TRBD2	TGTGCCAGCAGCCCCGGGGATAGCGGGAAGAATGAGCAGTTCTTC	CASSPGDSGKNEQFF
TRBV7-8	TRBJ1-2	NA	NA	TGTGCCAGCAGCCAGAGCCGACAGGCCAGAGGCTACACCTTC	CASSQSRQARGYTF
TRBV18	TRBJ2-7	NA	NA	TGTGCCAGCTCAGATAACCGGGGGTCCTACGAGCAGTACTTC	CASSDNRGSYEQYF
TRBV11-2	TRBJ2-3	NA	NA	TGTGCCAGCAATTTAGGGTGGGAGAAGTTAAATACGCAGTATTTT	CASNLGWEKLNTQYF
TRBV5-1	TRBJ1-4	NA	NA	TGCGCCAGCAGCTCACAGAGGGGGAATGAAAAACTGTTTTTT	CASSSQRGNEKLFF
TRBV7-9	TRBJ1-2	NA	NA	TGTGCCAGCAGCACGCGCGGAACTAACTATGGCTACACCTTC	CASSTRGTNYGYTF
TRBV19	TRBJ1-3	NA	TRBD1	TGTGCCAGTAGTATACCTGAGACAGGGCCTGGAAACACCATATATTTT	CASSIPETGPGNTIYF
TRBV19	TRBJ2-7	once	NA	TGTGCCAGTAGTACAGTACCCTCCTACGAGCAGTACTTC	CASSTVPSYEQYF
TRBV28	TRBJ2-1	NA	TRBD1	TGTGCCAGCAGTGTAGGGACAGGGGGCGCGTTTGAGCAGTTCTTC	CASSVGTGGAFEQFF
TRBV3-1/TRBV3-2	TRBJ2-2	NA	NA	TGTGCCAGCAGCCCCCGAAGGGGGAGTGGGACCGGGGAGCTGTTTTTT	CASSPRRGSGTGELFF
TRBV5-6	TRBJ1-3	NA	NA	TGTGCCAGCAGCCGCCGGGGGGCAGGAAACACCATATATTTT	CASSRRGAGNTIYF
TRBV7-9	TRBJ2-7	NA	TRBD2	TGTGCCAGCAGTCCTTCCGGGACTAGCGGGACCGAGCAGTACTTC	CASSPSGTSGTEQYF
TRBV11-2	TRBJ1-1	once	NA	TGTGCCAGCAGCCCCTCTCTGAACACTGAAGCTTTCTTT	CASSPSLNTEAFF
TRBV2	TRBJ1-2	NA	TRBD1	TGTGCCAGCAGTTTCGACTGGACAGGGAATGGCTACACCTTC	CASSFDWTGNGYTF
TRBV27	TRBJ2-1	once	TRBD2	TGTGCCAGCAGTTGGGAGCGGGGAGTCTACAATGAGCAGTTCTTC	CASSWERGVYNEQFF
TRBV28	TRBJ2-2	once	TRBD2	TGTGCCAGCAGCACCCCAGCGGGAGTTACCGGGGAGCTGTTTTTT	CASSTPAGVTGELFF
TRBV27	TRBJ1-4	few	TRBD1	TGTGCCAGCAGTTCGTGGACAGGGGGGAATGAAAAACTGTTTTTT	CASSSWTGGNEKLFF
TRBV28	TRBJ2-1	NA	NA	TGTGCCAGCGTCCGGGGAATGAACTACAATGAGCAGTTCTTC	CASVRGMNYNEQFF
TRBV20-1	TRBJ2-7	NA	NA	TGCAGTGCTAGTGCCGGACAGAGATTCTCCTACGAGCAGTACTTC	CSASAGQRFSYEQYF